This TCR beta chain was sequenced during a study of STAT3 mutations in large granular lymphocyte leukemia. To note about this clone: The antigen is not known.

V lost 0 bases, J lost 7 bases, and 10 bases lay in between. CDR1 MNHNY and CDR2 SVGAGI come from the germline V gene (reference sequence). The CDR3 contains 13 residues. Profiled with immunoSEQ multiplex PCR; TCRdb holds only in-frame clones, not every one. The table shows about 15,000 clones, with over 90% occurring only once. General study points: At least one immunodominant TCR beta clonotype appeared in every T-cell large granular lymphocyte leukemia patient. No sample exists from the first appearance of each clone.

The chain combines TRBV6-6 with TRBJ2-7; weak D call: TRBD1 (6 bases). Sequenced sample: peripheral blood mononuclear cells. The sequence came from a woman aged 45-65 years with T-cell large granular lymphocyte leukemia. Some clones in this sample may be carry-over from other donors' samples. The CDR3 protein is CASSYSTGDEQYF. The CDR3 DNA sequence: TGTGCCAGCAGTTACTCGACAGGTGATGAGCAGTACTTC.